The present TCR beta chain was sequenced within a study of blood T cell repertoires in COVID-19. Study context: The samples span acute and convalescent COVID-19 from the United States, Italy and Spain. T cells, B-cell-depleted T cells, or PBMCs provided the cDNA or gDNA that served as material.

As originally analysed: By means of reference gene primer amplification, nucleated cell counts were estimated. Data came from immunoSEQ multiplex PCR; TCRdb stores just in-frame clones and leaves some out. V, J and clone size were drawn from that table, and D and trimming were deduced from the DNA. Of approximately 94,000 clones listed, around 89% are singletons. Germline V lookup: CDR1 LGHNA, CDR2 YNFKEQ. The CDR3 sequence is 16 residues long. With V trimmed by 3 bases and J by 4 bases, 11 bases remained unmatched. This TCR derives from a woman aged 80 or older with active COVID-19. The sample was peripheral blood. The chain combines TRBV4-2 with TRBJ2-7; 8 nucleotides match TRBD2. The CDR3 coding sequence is TGTGCCAGCAGCCAGGCCGGATCGGGAGGGCTGTACGAGCAGTACTTC. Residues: CASSQAGSGGLYEQYF.